These T cell receptor beta chains were read from a single sample in a study of T-cell memory formation after mild COVID-19. TCRdb redid the calling of the 5' RACE reads with MiXCR, one entry per CDR3 protein. The table shows a few hundred thousand distinct CDR3 sequences, with over 11% occurring only once. Sequencing was carried out using PBMCs or a T cell subset sorted from them (not recorded which). The source of these receptors is a man aged 18 to 35 who had mild COVID-19 (a few samples of this study predate the infection). Cell type and time point are not known. CDR3s include the opening cysteine and the closing phenylalanine or tryptophan. The order of the fields is CDR3 length, D gene, J gene, clone size, V gene, CDR3 DNA, CDR3 protein. A D gene is named only where the DNA matches it firmly. Part of the rows lack a size; the others show once, few, many or a class for expanded clones.

cdr3_length: 14; d_call: TRBD1; j_call: TRBJ1-2; clone_size: few; v_call: TRBV24-1; cdr3_nt: TGTGCCACCAGTGACCCGGGACAGGGGTATGGCTACACCTTC; cdr3_aa: CATSDPGQGYGYTF
cdr3_length: 13; d_call: NA; j_call: TRBJ1-1; clone_size: few; v_call: TRBV20-1; cdr3_nt: TGCAGTGCTAGGGGTCGGCGGAACACTGAAGCTTTCTTT; cdr3_aa: CSARGRRNTEAFF
cdr3_length: 15; d_call: NA; j_call: TRBJ1-1; clone_size: NA; v_call: TRBV6-6; cdr3_nt: TGTGCCAGCAGTTACCCCGGACAGAAGAACACTGAAGCTTTCTTT; cdr3_aa: CASSYPGQKNTEAFF
cdr3_length: 13; d_call: NA; j_call: TRBJ2-5; clone_size: many; v_call: TRBV12-3/TRBV12-4; cdr3_nt: TGTGCCAGCAGTTTCTCAGGGGAAGAGACCCAGTACTTC; cdr3_aa: CASSFSGEETQYF
cdr3_length: 15; d_call: NA; j_call: TRBJ1-1; clone_size: few; v_call: TRBV4-3; cdr3_nt: TGCGCCAGCAGCCAAGTTACAGGGTATTTCACTGAAGCTTTCTTT; cdr3_aa: CASSQVTGYFTEAFF
cdr3_length: 16; d_call: NA; j_call: TRBJ2-4; clone_size: NA; v_call: TRBV4-3; cdr3_nt: TGCGCCAGCAGCCAAGATCTGGGGCGAGCCAAAAACATTCAGTACTTC; cdr3_aa: CASSQDLGRAKNIQYF
cdr3_length: 14; d_call: NA; j_call: TRBJ2-1; clone_size: few; v_call: TRBV6-6; cdr3_nt: TGTGCCAGCAGTCGAAGCCTGTGGCGTGATGAGCAGTTCTTC; cdr3_aa: CASSRSLWRDEQFF
cdr3_length: 14; d_call: TRBD1; j_call: TRBJ1-5; clone_size: many; v_call: TRBV6-2/TRBV6-3; cdr3_nt: TGTGCCAGCAGCGACAGGGGCAGTAGGCAGCCCCAGCATTTT; cdr3_aa: CASSDRGSRQPQHF
cdr3_length: 15; d_call: NA; j_call: TRBJ2-3; clone_size: few; v_call: TRBV7-2; cdr3_nt: TGTGCCAGCAGAAGGGGCGGGCAAAGTACAGATACGCAGTATTTT; cdr3_aa: CASRRGGQSTDTQYF
cdr3_length: 15; d_call: NA; j_call: TRBJ2-2; clone_size: few; v_call: TRBV12-3/TRBV12-4; cdr3_nt: TGTGCCAGCAGATCCCCGGGCACCTACACCGGGGAGCTGTTTTTT; cdr3_aa: CASRSPGTYTGELFF
cdr3_length: 16; d_call: TRBD1; j_call: TRBJ2-2; clone_size: few; v_call: TRBV4-1; cdr3_nt: TGCGCCAGCAGCCAATACAGGGGGCGAAACACCGGGGAGCTGTTTTTT; cdr3_aa: CASSQYRGRNTGELFF
cdr3_length: 17; d_call: NA; j_call: TRBJ2-7; clone_size: few; v_call: TRBV10-3; cdr3_nt: TGTGCCATCAGTGAGTTGGGTAGCGGCTCATCCTCCTACGAGCAGTACTTC; cdr3_aa: CAISELGSGSSSYEQYF
cdr3_length: 17; d_call: TRBD2; j_call: TRBJ2-5; clone_size: few; v_call: TRBV7-9; cdr3_nt: TGTGCCAGCAGCCCTGGACTAGCGGGGGCCCTAGGGGAGACCCAGTACTTC; cdr3_aa: CASSPGLAGALGETQYF
cdr3_length: 13; d_call: NA; j_call: TRBJ1-2; clone_size: NA; v_call: TRBV5-1; cdr3_nt: TGCGCCAGCAGCTTGTGGGGGGACGATGGCTACACCTTC; cdr3_aa: CASSLWGDDGYTF
cdr3_length: 12; d_call: NA; j_call: TRBJ2-2; clone_size: NA; v_call: TRBV4-1; cdr3_nt: TGCGCCAGCAGCCCCGAGCTGGAGGAGCTGTTTTTT; cdr3_aa: CASSPELEELFF
cdr3_length: 15; d_call: NA; j_call: TRBJ2-2; clone_size: NA; v_call: TRBV9; cdr3_nt: TGTGCCAGCAGCGTAGGGGGGTCGAGGACCGGGGAGCTGTTTTTT; cdr3_aa: CASSVGGSRTGELFF
cdr3_length: 14; d_call: TRBD1; j_call: TRBJ2-1; clone_size: NA; v_call: TRBV6-5; cdr3_nt: TGTGCCAGCAGTCGGCAACAGGGGGCAAATGAGCAGTTCTTC; cdr3_aa: CASSRQQGANEQFF
cdr3_length: 15; d_call: NA; j_call: TRBJ2-7; clone_size: NA; v_call: TRBV4-2; cdr3_nt: TGTGCCAGCAGCCAAGGCGGAGCCTCCAGCTACGAGCAGTACTTC; cdr3_aa: CASSQGGASSYEQYF
cdr3_length: 17; d_call: TRBD2; j_call: TRBJ2-1; clone_size: few; v_call: TRBV4-2; cdr3_nt: TGTGCCAGCAGCCAAGTCTCAGGCGGGGGGGCCCCCAATGAGCAGTTCTTC; cdr3_aa: CASSQVSGGGAPNEQFF
cdr3_length: 14; d_call: TRBD1; j_call: TRBJ2-3; clone_size: NA; v_call: TRBV29-1; cdr3_nt: TGCAGCGTTGAAGGTACAGGGGGTACAGATACGCAGTATTTT; cdr3_aa: CSVEGTGGTDTQYF
cdr3_length: 16; d_call: NA; j_call: TRBJ1-2; clone_size: many; v_call: TRBV27; cdr3_nt: TGTGCCAGCAGCTCCCCTTCGGCGGGGTCGAACTATGGCTACACCTTC; cdr3_aa: CASSSPSAGSNYGYTF
cdr3_length: 17; d_call: TRBD1; j_call: TRBJ2-6; clone_size: NA; v_call: TRBV6-2/TRBV6-3; cdr3_nt: TGTGCCAGCAGTTGGACAGGACCTTCATCTGGGGCCAACGTCCTGACTTTC; cdr3_aa: CASSWTGPSSGANVLTF
cdr3_length: 14; d_call: TRBD1; j_call: TRBJ1-2; clone_size: NA; v_call: TRBV18; cdr3_nt: TGTGCCAGCTCACCAAGGGACAGGGGAAATGGCTACACCTTC; cdr3_aa: CASSPRDRGNGYTF
cdr3_length: 17; d_call: NA; j_call: TRBJ1-1; clone_size: many; v_call: TRBV20-1; cdr3_nt: TGCAGTGCTAGATTCCCCGGCAGGGGAAGAGTGAACACTGAAGCTTTCTTT; cdr3_aa: CSARFPGRGRVNTEAFF
cdr3_length: 16; d_call: TRBD2; j_call: TRBJ2-3; clone_size: few; v_call: TRBV7-9; cdr3_nt: TGTGCCAGCAGCTTAGCGACTAGCGGGAACACAGATACGCAGTATTTT; cdr3_aa: CASSLATSGNTDTQYF
cdr3_length: 13; d_call: NA; j_call: TRBJ1-4; clone_size: NA; v_call: TRBV20-1; cdr3_nt: TGCAGTGCAAGGTCCTACTCAGGGGAAAAACTGTTTTTT; cdr3_aa: CSARSYSGEKLFF
cdr3_length: 14; d_call: NA; j_call: TRBJ2-5; clone_size: few; v_call: TRBV7-9; cdr3_nt: TGTGCCAGCAGCGCAGGGTTAGGTCTCGAGACCCAGTACTTC; cdr3_aa: CASSAGLGLETQYF
cdr3_length: 15; d_call: NA; j_call: TRBJ2-1; clone_size: few; v_call: TRBV4-3; cdr3_nt: TGCGCCAGCAGCCAAGATTGGGGAGTTCGGAATGAGCAGTTCTTC; cdr3_aa: CASSQDWGVRNEQFF